The T cell receptor (beta chain) described here comes from a study of shared T cell receptors in the human thymus. Germline V gives CDR1 MNHEY, CDR2 SVGAGI. The CDR3 is made up of 12 amino acids. The V and J ends lost 5 bases and 3 bases, in that order; junction bases with no gene match: 0. The table lists this clone with a few counts. Other DNA variants within this sample encode the same CDR3. Measured with immunoSEQ multiplex PCR; TCRdb has only the in-frame clones, and not every one. The sample consists of 600,000 to 900,000 clones, approximately 85% of them appearing once. Separately, the same data were catalogued under a study of human thymus T cells.

The sequencing input was thymocytes. The V and J genes are TRBV6-5 and TRBJ1-2; 7 nucleotides line up with TRBD1. This receptor was identified in a girl under two years old with a congenital heart defect. The CDR3 loop is CASSDRDYGYTF. As DNA, the CDR3 is TGTGCCAGCAGTGACAGGGACTATGGCTACACCTTC.